These T cell receptor beta chains were read from a single sample in a study of cytomegalovirus exposure and HLA in healthy donors. Produced via immunoSEQ multiplex PCR; TCRdb's table is partial and in-frame only. Of 150,000 to 200,000 clones in the sample, roughly 65% were seen once. Sequenced: PBMCs. These receptors were obtained from a man between 18 and 35 years old in good health and CMV-seropositive. CDR3s include the opening cysteine and the closing phenylalanine or tryptophan. D genes are given only for firm matches. Clone sizes are given selectively: once, few, many, or a class where the clone is expanded.

d_gene	v_gene	abundance	j_gene	CDR3aa	CDR3nt
NA	TRBV6-5	NA	TRBJ2-5	CASSMTEYQETQYF	TGTGCCAGCAGTATGACAGAATACCAAGAGACCCAGTACTTC
TRBD2	TRBV7-6	NA	TRBJ2-1	CASSSGTSDLNEQFF	TGTGCCAGCAGCTCAGGGACTAGCGATTTAAATGAGCAGTTCTTC
NA	TRBV25-1	NA	TRBJ2-3	CASSAGRSTDTQYF	TGTGCCAGCAGTGCTGGGCGTAGCACAGATACGCAGTATTTT
NA	TRBV19	few	TRBJ2-1	CASSPQGDYNEQFF	TGTGCCAGTAGTCCCCAAGGGGATTACAATGAGCAGTTCTTC
TRBD2	TRBV11-3	NA	TRBJ2-5	CASSSTSGQETQYF	TGTGCCAGCAGCTCCACTAGCGGGCAAGAGACCCAGTACTTC
TRBD2	TRBV7-2	once	TRBJ2-3	CASSLGERGGTDTQYF	TGTGCCAGCAGCTTAGGGGAGCGGGGGGGGACAGATACGCAGTATTTT
NA	TRBV4-1	few	TRBJ1-1	CASSQDPGVPEAFF	TGCGCCAGCAGCCAAGACCCCGGTGTCCCTGAAGCTTTCTTT
TRBD1	TRBV28	few	TRBJ1-5	CASSLSTGVGQPQHF	TGTGCCAGCAGTTTATCGACAGGGGTTGGGCAGCCCCAGCATTTT
NA	TRBV5-4	NA	TRBJ1-6	CASTGGLNSPLHF	TGTGCCAGCACCGGAGGCCTTAATTCACCCCTCCACTTT
TRBD2	TRBV4-1	NA	TRBJ2-3	CASSQGVFGTTPTDTQYF	TGCGCCAGCAGCCAAGGTGTCTTCGGGACTACTCCCACAGATACGCAGTATTTT
NA	TRBV30	NA	TRBJ1-5	CAWSVAHNNQPQHF	TGTGCCTGGAGTGTGGCACATAATAATCAGCCCCAGCATTTT
NA	TRBV25-1	few	TRBJ1-2	CASSDGQLPYRYTF	TGTGCCAGCAGTGATGGACAGCTCCCCTATCGCTACACCTTC
NA	TRBV6-6	NA	TRBJ1-2	CVSTTPGAYGYTF	TGTGTCAGCACTACTCCAGGGGCCTATGGCTACACCTTC
NA	TRBV4-1	few	TRBJ1-1	CASSQIGQRGTEAFF	TGCGCCAGCAGCCAGATAGGACAGAGGGGGACTGAAGCTTTCTTT
TRBD1	TRBV2	NA	TRBJ1-6	CASSDRGLLYSPLHF	TGTGCCAGCAGCGACAGGGGGCTCCTTTATTCGCCCCTCCACTTT